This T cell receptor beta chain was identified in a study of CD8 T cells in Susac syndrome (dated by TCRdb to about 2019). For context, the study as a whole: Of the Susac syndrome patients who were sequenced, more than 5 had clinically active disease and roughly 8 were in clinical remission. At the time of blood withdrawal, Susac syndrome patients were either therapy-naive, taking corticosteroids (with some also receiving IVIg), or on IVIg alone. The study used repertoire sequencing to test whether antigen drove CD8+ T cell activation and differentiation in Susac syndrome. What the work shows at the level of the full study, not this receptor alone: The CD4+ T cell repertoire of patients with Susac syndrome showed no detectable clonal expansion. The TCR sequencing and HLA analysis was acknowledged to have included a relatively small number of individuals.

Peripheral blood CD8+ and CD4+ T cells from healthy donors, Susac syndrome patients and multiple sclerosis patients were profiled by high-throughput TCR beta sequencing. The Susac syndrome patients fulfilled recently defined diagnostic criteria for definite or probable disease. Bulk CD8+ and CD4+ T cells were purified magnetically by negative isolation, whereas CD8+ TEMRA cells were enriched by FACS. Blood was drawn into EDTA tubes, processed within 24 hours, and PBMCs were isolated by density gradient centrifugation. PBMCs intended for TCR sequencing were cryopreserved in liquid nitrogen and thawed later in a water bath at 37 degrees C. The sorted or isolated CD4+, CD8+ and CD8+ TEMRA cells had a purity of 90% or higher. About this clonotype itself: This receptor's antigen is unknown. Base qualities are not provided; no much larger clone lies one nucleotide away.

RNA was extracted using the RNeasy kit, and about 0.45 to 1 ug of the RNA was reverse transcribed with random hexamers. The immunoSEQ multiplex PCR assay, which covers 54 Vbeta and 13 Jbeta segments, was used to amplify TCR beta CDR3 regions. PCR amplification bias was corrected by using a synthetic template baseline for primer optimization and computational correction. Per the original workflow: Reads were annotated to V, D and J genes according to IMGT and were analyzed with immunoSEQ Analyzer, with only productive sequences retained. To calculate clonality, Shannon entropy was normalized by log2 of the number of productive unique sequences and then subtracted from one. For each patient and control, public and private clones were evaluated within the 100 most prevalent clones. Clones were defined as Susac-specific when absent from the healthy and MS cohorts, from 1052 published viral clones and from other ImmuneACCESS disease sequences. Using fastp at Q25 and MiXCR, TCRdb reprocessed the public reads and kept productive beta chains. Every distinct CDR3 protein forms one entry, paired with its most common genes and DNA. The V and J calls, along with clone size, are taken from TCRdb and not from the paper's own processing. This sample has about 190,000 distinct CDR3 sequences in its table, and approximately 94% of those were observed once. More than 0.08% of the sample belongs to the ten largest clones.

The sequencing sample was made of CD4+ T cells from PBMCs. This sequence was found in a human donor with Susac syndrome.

The nucleotide sequence is TGTGCCAGCAGAACCGGGACAGGGCGTGAAAAACTGTTTTTT. This encodes CASRTGTGREKLFF. The chain is encoded by TRBV27 joined to TRBJ1-4; 9 central nucleotides agree with TRBD1. The germline V gene (reference sequence) sets CDR1 to MNHEY and CDR2 to SMNVEV. Relative to germline, V is missing 6 bases and J is missing 7 bases, with 6 bases of the junction outside any gene match. From the cysteine through the phenylalanine, the CDR3 covers 14 amino acids. Only the CDR3 portion is preserved as DNA: 42 bases, with reading frame beginning at the first base.